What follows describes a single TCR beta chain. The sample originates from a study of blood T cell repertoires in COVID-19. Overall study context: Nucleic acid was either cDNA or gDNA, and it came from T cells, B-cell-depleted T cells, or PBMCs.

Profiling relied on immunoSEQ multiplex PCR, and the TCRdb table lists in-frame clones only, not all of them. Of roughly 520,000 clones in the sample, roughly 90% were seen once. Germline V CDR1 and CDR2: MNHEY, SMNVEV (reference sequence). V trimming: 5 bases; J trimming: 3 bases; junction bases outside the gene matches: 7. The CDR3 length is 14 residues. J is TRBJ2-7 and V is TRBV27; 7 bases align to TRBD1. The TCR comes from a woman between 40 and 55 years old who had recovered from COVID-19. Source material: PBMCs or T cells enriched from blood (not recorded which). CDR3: CASSIDRDSYEQYF. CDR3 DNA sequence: TGTGCCAGCAGTATAGACCGGGACAGCTACGAGCAGTACTTC.